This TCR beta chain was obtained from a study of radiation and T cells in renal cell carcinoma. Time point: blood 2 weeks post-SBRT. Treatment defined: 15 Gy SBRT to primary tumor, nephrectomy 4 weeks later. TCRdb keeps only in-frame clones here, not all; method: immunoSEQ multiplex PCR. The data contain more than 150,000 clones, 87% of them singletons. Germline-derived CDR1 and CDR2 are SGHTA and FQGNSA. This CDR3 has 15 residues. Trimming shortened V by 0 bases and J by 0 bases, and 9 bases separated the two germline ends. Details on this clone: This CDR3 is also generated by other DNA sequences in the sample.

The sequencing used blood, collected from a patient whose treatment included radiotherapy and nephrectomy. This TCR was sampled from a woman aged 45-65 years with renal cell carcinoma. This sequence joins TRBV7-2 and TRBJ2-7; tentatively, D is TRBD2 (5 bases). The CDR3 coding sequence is TGTGCCAGCAGCTTAGCGACGGGGAGCTCCTACGAGCAGTACTTC. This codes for CASSLATGSSYEQYF.